These 24 T cell receptor beta chains came from one sample sequenced in a study of shared clonotypes between healthy human individuals. Libraries were prepared by immunoSEQ multiplex PCR; TCRdb keeps only in-frame clonotypes and omits some of them. This sample has under 2,500,000 clones, with roughly 95% found just once. The specimen was naive CD4+ T cells sorted from blood. Indicated subset: CD45RA+ positively selected. The receptors come from a man between 18 and 35 years old in good health.

This chain connects TRBV6-5 to TRBJ2-1; D is possibly TRBD1 (6 bases). The CDR3 extends over 15 amino acids. From germline, CDR1 is MNHEY and CDR2 SVGAGI. Trimming took 6 bases from V and 7 from J, leaving 19 bases between them. The CDR3 bases are TGTGCCAGCAGAACAGGGAAGCGTACATGGAATGAGCAGTTCTTC. Translating it yields CASRTGKRTWNEQFF.

This chain connects TRBV28 to TRBJ1-5, with D unresolved. CDR1 and CDR2 from the germline V gene are MDHEN and SYDVKM. V shed 3 bases and J shed 0 bases, with 6 bases lying between them. CDR3 size: 14 residues. CDR3 sequence reads: CASSLRPSNQPQHF. In DNA, the CDR3 is TGTGCCAGCAGTTTGCGGCCTAGCAATCAGCCCCAGCATTTT. The variable domain in full, completed from reference TRBV28 and TRBJ1-5, reads DVKVTQSSRYLVKRTGEKVFLECVQDMDHENMFWYRQDPGLGLRLIYFSYDVKMKEKGDIPEGYSVSREKKERFSLILESASTNQTSMYLCASSLRPSNQPQHFGDGTRLSIL.

This rearrangement joins TRBV30 to TRBJ2-7; TRBD1 is a possible D gene (5 bases). V was cut by 1 base and J by 2 bases, with 12 bases left in between. The CDR3 extends over 14 amino acids. Germline loops: CDR1 GTSNPN, CDR2 SVGIG (reference sequence). The CDR3 is CAWSAQGRTYEQYF. As DNA, the CDR3 is TGTGCCTGGAGTGCTCAGGGTAGGACCTACGAGCAGTACTTC.

The rearrangement links TRBV6-6 to TRBJ1-5, with D perhaps matching TRBD1 (5 bases). The CDR3 totals 12 residues. Germline CDR1 reads MNHNY; CDR2 reads SVGAGI (reference sequence). V lost 5 bases, J lost 5 bases, and 7 bases lay in between. The CDR3: CASSATDQPQHF. In DNA, the CDR3 is TGTGCCAGCAGTGCGACAGATCAGCCCCAGCATTTT.

The chain carries TRBV27 and TRBJ1-1, with D unresolved. The CDR3 runs 15 residues. Germline CDR1 is MNHEY and CDR2 is SMNVEV (reference sequence). The V gene lost 5 bases and the J gene lost 0 bases, with 13 bases spanning the gap. The CDR3 coding sequence is TGTGCCAGCAGTATCACCGCGGGCATGAACACTGAAGCTTTCTTT. It specifies CASSITAGMNTEAFF.

The chain recombines TRBV5-6 with TRBJ2-7; 7 positions match TRBD1. Unmatched junction bases numbered 13, after V lost 2 bases and J lost 2 bases. The CDR3 consists of 17 residues. Per germline, CDR1 SGHDT and CDR2 YYEEEE. The CDR3 DNA is TGTGCCAGCAGCTTTTTAAAACCGGGACAGTGGACCTACGAGCAGTACTTC. This translates into CASSFLKPGQWTYEQYF.

The CDR3: CASSREAGGAFF. The CDR3 nucleotides read TGTGCCAGCAGCCGCGAGGCCGGCGGAGCCTTCTTT. The chain joins TRBV28 to TRBJ1-1; D is unresolved. The CDR3 runs 12 residues. V shed 6 bases and J shed 14 bases, with 19 bases lying between them. Per the germline V gene, CDR1 is MDHEN and CDR2 is SYDVKM.

The chain has TRBV6-6 and TRBJ2-7; 13 positions match TRBD2. V lost 6 bases, J lost 6 bases, and 11 bases stayed unmatched. Germline V gene sequence: CDR1 MNHNY, CDR2 SVGAGI (reference sequence). The CDR3 has 16 amino acids. CDR3 sequence: CASSTGTSGELLEQYF. CDR3 DNA: TGTGCCAGCAGCACCGGGACTAGCGGGGAGCTCCTCGAGCAGTACTTC.

This clone has more than one count but fewer than ten. This CDR3 is also generated by other DNA sequences in the sample. The chain has TRBV7-2 and TRBJ1-1; D not certain. In germline, CDR1 is SGHTA, CDR2 FQGNSA. V lost 4 bases, J lost 0 bases, and 6 bases lay in between. The CDR3 spans 13 residues. The CDR3 is CASSWTVNTEAFF. Here the CDR3 DNA reads TGTGCCAGCAGCTGGACGGTGAACACTGAAGCTTTCTTT.

The V and J genes are TRBV10-3 and TRBJ2-1; D is perhaps TRBD1 (5 bases). This CDR3 contains 12 residues. Looked up from germline, CDR1 is ENHRY and CDR2 is SYGVKD. V shed 5 bases and J shed 6 bases, with 8 bases lying between them. The DNA of the CDR3 is TGTGCCATCAGTTGGGGCACCAATGAGCAGTTCTTC. It specifies CAISWGTNEQFF.

The J gene is TRBJ1-6, the V gene TRBV6-6, with D unclear. The CDR3 contains 14 residues. Trimming left V 4 bases short and J 7 bases short, with 11 bases between. Per the germline V gene, CDR1 is MNHNY and CDR2 is SVGAGI (reference sequence). CDR3 sequence (DNA): TGTGCCAGCAGTTTTGACGGCCGCAATTCACCCCTCCACTTT. Translation: CASSFDGRNSPLHF.

The V call is TRBV10-3, the J call TRBJ2-1; D is undetermined. The CDR3 contains 11 residues. Germline CDR1 ENHRY, CDR2 SYGVKD. Trimming took 1 base from V and 9 from J, leaving 4 bases between them. CDR3: CAISEFGEQFF. CDR3 sequence (DNA): TGTGCCATCAGTGAGTTCGGTGAGCAGTTCTTC.

The CDR3 coding sequence is TGTGCCAGCAGTCCTCAGGTAAATCAGCCCCAGCATTTT. It encodes CASSPQVNQPQHF. The rearrangement joins TRBV6-5 to TRBJ1-5; D unresolved. V shed 5 bases and J shed 4 bases, with 9 bases lying between them. Germline assignment: CDR1 MNHEY and CDR2 SVGAGI. This CDR3 spans 13 amino acids.

With regard to this clone: Other DNA sequences of this sample code for an identical CDR3. This chain links TRBV10-2 with TRBJ2-5; D not certain. The CDR3 has 11 amino acids. From germline, CDR1 is WSHSY and CDR2 SAAADI. The V end was cut by 1 base, the J end by 4 bases, with 1 base between. CDR3 amino acids: CASSELETQYF. The CDR3 nucleotides read TGCGCCAGCAGTGAGTTAGAGACCCAGTACTTC.

The rearrangement uses TRBV7-9 and TRBJ2-5; 8 positions match TRBD2. Per the germline V gene, CDR1 is SEHNR and CDR2 is FQNEAQ (reference sequence). CDR3 length: 16 residues. J was trimmed by 2 bases and V by 1 base; bases with no gene match: 6. In DNA form, the CDR3 reads TGTGCCAGCAGCTTAGATGGTGTAGCGGGGCAAGAGACCCAGTACTTC. Translated, it gives CASSLDGVAGQETQYF.

J is TRBJ2-1 and V is TRBV9; 9 nucleotides match TRBD2. Trimming at V came to 4 bases and at J to 5 bases, leaving 10 bases not matched to a gene. Looked up from germline, CDR1 is SGDLS and CDR2 is YYNGEE. The CDR3 runs 16 residues. CDR3 sequence: CASSPHSSGANNEQFF. Written as DNA, the CDR3 is TGTGCCAGCAGCCCCCATTCTAGCGGGGCGAACAATGAGCAGTTCTTC. Using reference TRBV9 and TRBJ2-1 for the parts outside the CDR3, the full variable domain is DSGVTQTPKHLITATGQRVTLRCSPRSGDLSVYWYQQSLDQGLQFLIQYYNGEERAKGNILERFSAQQFPDLHSELNLSSLELGDSALYFCASSPHSSGANNEQFFGPGTRLTVL.

The chain carries TRBV30 and TRBJ2-7, with unresolved D. The CDR3 has 14 residues. The V gene's germline CDR1 is GTSNPN and CDR2 SVGIG (reference sequence). V dropped 1 base and J dropped 0 bases, with 10 bases sitting between them. CDR3 loop: CAWSEKGHSYEQYF. DNA for the CDR3: TGTGCCTGGAGTGAGAAGGGTCACTCCTACGAGCAGTACTTC.

The genes are TRBV11-2 and TRBJ2-5, with 15 bases aligning to TRBD2. This CDR3 comprises 17 residues. CDR1 is SGHAT and CDR2 is FQNNGV in the germline V gene. Trimming cost V 0 bases and J 6 bases; bases outside gene matches: 5. This CDR3 is CASSLEGTSGGRQTQYF. The CDR3 DNA reads as TGTGCCAGCAGCTTAGAGGGGACTAGCGGGGGGAGACAGACCCAGTACTTC.

This chain connects TRBV18 to TRBJ1-1; 10 bases agree with TRBD1. Germline V gene sequence: CDR1 KGHSH, CDR2 LQKENI. The CDR3 length is 14 residues. With V trimmed by 1 base and J by 6 bases, 2 bases remained unmatched. CDR3 bases: TGTGCCAGCTCACCACGGGACAGGGGTTCTGAAGCTTTCTTT. This translates into CASSPRDRGSEAFF.

V usage is TRBV12-5 and J usage is TRBJ2-7; D gene unclear. Germline V gene lookup returns CDR1 LGHNT and CDR2 FRNRAP. CDR3 length: 17 amino acids. Trimming took 0 bases from V and 2 from J, leaving 17 bases between them. The CDR3 nucleotides read TGTGCTAGTGGTTTGGTTTTTAGATCCTCCCTAGCCTACGAGCAGTACTTC. It specifies CASGLVFRSSLAYEQYF.

The chain has TRBV5-4 and TRBJ2-5; D is possibly TRBD1 (5 bases). Germline assignment: CDR1 SGHNT and CDR2 YYREEE (reference sequence). V was cut by 0 bases and J by 1 base, with 16 bases left in between. CDR3 length equals 17 residues. For the CDR3, the DNA is TGTGCCAGCAGCTTGGGTCCGGCGGAACAGGTCCAAGAGACCCAGTACTTC. Translating gives CASSLGPAEQVQETQYF.

This clone was recorded once. This chain uses TRBV11-2 with TRBJ2-5, with 7 bases aligning to TRBD2. This CDR3 has 14 amino acids. Looked up from germline, CDR1 is SGHAT and CDR2 is FQNNGV. The V and J ends lost 6 bases and 5 bases, in that order; junction bases with no gene match: 9. The chain's CDR3 is CASRPPYGGETQYF. The CDR3 DNA sequence: TGTGCCAGCAGGCCCCCTTACGGGGGGGAGACCCAGTACTTC.

The chain links TRBV7-8 to TRBJ2-7; the match to TRBD2 covers 10 bases. The CDR3 covers 14 residues. The V and J ends lost 2 bases and 4 bases, in that order; junction bases with no gene match: 2. Per germline, CDR1 SGHVS and CDR2 FQNEAQ. The CDR3 reads CASSLRTSGYEQYF. In nucleotides, the CDR3 is TGTGCCAGCAGCTTAAGGACTAGCGGATACGAGCAGTACTTC.

The chain is built from TRBV19 and TRBJ2-7; unclear D gene. With 5 bases removed from V and 4 bases from J, the gap between germline ends came to 18 bases. Germline CDR1 reads LNHDA; CDR2 reads SQIVND (reference sequence). The CDR3 runs to 15 residues. This CDR3 reads CASSHRVQKPYEQYF. CDR3 coding DNA: TGTGCCAGTAGTCATCGGGTGCAGAAACCTTACGAGCAGTACTTC.